This TCR beta chain originates from a study of T cell changes during pregnancy in multiple sclerosis. Produced via immunoSEQ multiplex PCR; TCRdb's table is partial and in-frame only. The sample contains tens of thousands of clones, 70% to 90% of which appear only once. V was cut by 5 bases and J by 7 bases, with 9 bases left in between. Germline V gives CDR1 MNHNY, CDR2 SVGAGI (reference sequence). The CDR3 is 12 amino acids. The gene calls are TRBV6-6 and TRBJ2-1; weak D call: TRBD2 (6 bases). This clonotype originated in a female donor with multiple sclerosis, enrolled in a pregnancy study. The sequencing used CD4+ T cells from peripheral blood mononuclear cells, collected in the first trimester of pregnancy. This CDR3 is CASSIGGNEQFF. Here the CDR3 DNA reads TGTGCCAGCAGTATCGGGGGAAATGAGCAGTTCTTC.